This T cell receptor (beta chain) stems from a study of graft-versus-host responses after intestinal transplantation. Whole-study results and caveats: Detection of GvH clones occurred in recipient marrow, and some had their first appearance in ileum or blood.

Worth noting for this clone: The antigen remains undetermined.

This table comes from immunoSEQ multiplex PCR, and its TCRdb copy is limited to in-frame clones, with some not included. The sample lists roughly 130,000 clones, approximately 91% occurring once. The CDR3 is made up of 13 amino acids. Germline CDR1 reads SGHTA; CDR2 reads FQGTGA. The V gene lost 5 bases and the J gene lost 5 bases, with 10 bases spanning the gap. The chain employs TRBV7-3 and TRBJ1-5; tentative D call: TRBD1 (5 bases). This sequence originates from a human donor who received an intestinal transplant. The material sequenced was unstimulated CD4+ T cells sorted from spleen or lymph node cells, taken before intestinal transplant. Here the CDR3 DNA reads TGTGCCAGCAGCCCAGGGTGGGATCAGCCCCAGCATTTT. Encoded protein: CASSPGWDQPQHF.